These 29 T cell receptor beta chains came from one sample sequenced in a study of tumor and adjacent non-tumor tissue in lung cancer. The template was RNA from unsorted bulk tissue. Three rounds of nested PCR, following a modified ARM-PCR protocol, produced the TCRbeta library. TCRdb ran MiXCR on the multiplex PCR reads and lists one entry per CDR3 protein. The sample has roughly 200,000 distinct CDR3 sequences, roughly 70% seen once. The source material was lung tumor tissue. These receptor sequences come from a man aged 55 to 70 with non-small cell lung cancer.

With regard to this clonotype: At one of its ends the junction is not consistent with the germline gene, which may arise from a read error. The chain carries TRBV12-3 or TRBV12-4 and TRBJ1-5; D remains ambiguous. The CDR3 loop spans 14 amino acids. Here the CDR3 reads CANSFLGFNQPQNF. The CDR3, as DNA: TGTGCCAACAGTTTTCTGGGCTTCAATCAGCCCCAGAATTTT.

Only one count was recorded for this clonotype. This chain connects TRBV5-4 to TRBJ1-3, with D hard to call. Germline V CDR1 and CDR2: SGHNT, YYREEE (reference sequence). The CDR3 is 15 amino acids. The V and J ends lost 4 bases and 2 bases respectively, with 13 bases between them. The CDR3 loop is CASSPGLITGNTIYF. The CDR3 DNA reads as TGTGCCAGCAGCCCTGGCCTCATAACTGGAAACACCATATATTTT. The full variable domain, completed using reference TRBV5-4 and TRBJ1-3, is ETGVTQSPTHLIKTRGQQVTLRCSSQSGHNTVSWYQQALGQGPQFIFQYYREEENGRGNFPPRFSGLQFPNYSSELNVNALELDDSALYLCASSPGLITGNTIYFGEGSWLTVV.

Comments on this clonotype: The junction departs from the called germline gene at one end, perhaps through a read error. The V gene is TRBV20-1, the J gene TRBJ1-2; possible D gene TRBD1, 6 bases. In germline, CDR1 is DFQATT, CDR2 SNEGSKA (reference sequence). The CDR3 contains 15 residues. Here the CDR3 DNA reads TGCAGTGCTAGAAATCTGAGGGGAGGGGGGTATGGCTACATCTTC. This translates into CSARNLRGGGYGYIF.

In this sample, this clonotype turned up once. The chain links TRBV20-1 to TRBJ2-2, with D hard to call. Germline V gene data show CDR1 as DFQATT and CDR2 as SNEGSKA (reference sequence). V was shortened by 6 bases and J by 5 bases, with 13 bases between the two germline ends. CDR3 length: 13 residues. The CDR3 region has the DNA TGCAGTGCAGGACCCCCAGAGACCGGGGAGCTGTTTTTT. Amino acid sequence: CSAGPPETGELFF.

A note on this clonotype: The CDR3 ends on some other residue instead of the conserved phenylalanine or tryptophan, so this is likely a read error. V and J are TRBV12-3 or TRBV12-4 and TRBJ1-1, with TRBD1 identical over 8 bases. The CDR3 is made up of 14 amino acids. The V gene end was trimmed by 7 bases and the J gene end by 5 bases; junction bases not matched to a gene: 9. The CDR3 DNA sequence: TGTGCCAGCACTACAGGGGGGGGCTGGACTGAAGCTTTCCTT. Translation: CASTTGGGWTEAFL.

For this clonotype: At one of its ends the junction is not consistent with the germline gene, which may arise from a read error. In nucleotides, the CDR3 is TGTACCAGCACGACTGGGACAGGGGGATATGGCTACACCTTC. It specifies CTSTTGTGGYGYTF. The chain links TRBV6-1 to TRBJ1-2; 11 bases are shared with TRBD1. Germline values: CDR1 MNHNS, CDR2 SASEGT. The CDR3 loop spans 14 amino acids.

Notes on this clonotype: A read error may account for a junction end that differs from germline. In DNA, the CDR3 is TGTGACAGCAGTAATACAGGGACGGTCAATCAGCCCCAGCATTTT. Translation gives CDSSNTGTVNQPQHF. The gene calls are TRBV6-5 and TRBJ1-5, with TRBD1 as a possible D gene (6 bases). This CDR3 spans 15 amino acids. Germline loops: CDR1 MNHEY, CDR2 SVGAGI.

Concerning this clonotype: The junction shows a germline mismatch at one end, possibly a read error. The chain couples TRBV7-8 to TRBJ1-2; D not certain. Germline CDR1 SGHVS, CDR2 FQNEAQ. This CDR3 contains 15 residues. The DNA of the CDR3 is TGTACCAGCAGCTCGAACGCCGCCCTAGACTATGGCTACACCTTC. Protein: CTSSSNAALDYGYTF.

Worth noting for this clonotype: The junction and the germline gene differ at one end; a read error may be behind it. This sequence joins TRBV11-3 and TRBJ2-5, with D perhaps matching TRBD1 (6 bases). The germline V gene encodes CDR1 SGHNT and CDR2 YENEEA. CDR3 length: 16 amino acids. DNA for the CDR3: TGTGCCAGCAGCTTGTCGGTAGGGGGTGGAGGAGAGACCCAGTGCTTC. Its translation is CASSLSVGGGGETQCF.

In this sample, this clonotype is medium-sized (0.01 to 0.1%). The rearrangement joins TRBV6-6 to TRBJ2-1; 9 bases agree with TRBD2. The CDR3 totals 15 residues. Germline V gives CDR1 MNHNY, CDR2 SVGAGI (reference sequence). The J segment lost 2 bases and the V segment lost 4 bases, leaving 3 bases of the junction unmatched. The CDR3 protein is CASSWGGGAYNEQFF. CDR3 DNA: TGTGCCAGCAGTTGGGGCGGGGGGGCCTACAATGAGCAGTTCTTC.

Notes on this clonotype: At one end the junction does not follow the germline gene, possibly because of a read error. The chain uses TRBV20-1 and TRBJ2-3; D is possibly TRBD1 (7 bases). Germline CDR1 and CDR2: DFQATT and SNEGSKA (reference sequence). The CDR3 length is 16 residues. This CDR3 is CSAVRAAGGGTDTQYF. The CDR3 DNA sequence: TGCAGTGCCGTACGAGCGGCAGGGGGAGGCACAGATACCCAGTATTTT.

The chain uses TRBV20-1 and TRBJ2-7, with D unresolved. Germline CDR1 DFQATT, CDR2 SNEGSKA (reference sequence). Trimming pared 3 bases from V and 0 bases from J, leaving 12 bases between. The CDR3 length is 14 residues. The CDR3 protein is CSASSDASSYEQYF. The CDR3 DNA reads TGCAGTGCTAGTTCGGACGCATCCTCCTACGAGCAGTACTTC.

The V and J genes are TRBV6-5 and TRBJ2-3, with D possibly being TRBD1 (5 bases). There are 15 residues in the CDR3. Germline-derived CDR1 and CDR2 are MNHEY and SVGAGI. The germline V and J ends were trimmed by 2 bases and 4 bases, with 13 bases remaining between them. CDR3 in DNA: TGTGCCAGCAGTTACACGACAGAGGTTCCAGATACGCAGTATTTT. As protein: CASSYTTEVPDTQYF.

Comment on this clonotype: An end of the junction differs from the germline gene, which may be a read error. This sequence joins TRBV7-8 and TRBJ1-5; D ambiguous. The CDR3 has 15 amino acids. Per germline, CDR1 SGHVS and CDR2 FQNEAQ. The CDR3 DNA reads as TGTGCCATCAGCGTGGATAGGGTTAGCAATCAGCCCCTGCATTTT. Protein product: CAISVDRVSNQPLHF.

This chain links TRBV12-3 or TRBV12-4 with TRBJ2-2; TRBD1 agrees at 10 bases. With V trimmed by 10 bases and J by 9 bases, 11 bases remained unmatched. The CDR3 is 14 residues long. In nucleotides, the CDR3 is TGTGCCACCAATGGGACAGGGGCAACCTGGGAGCTGTTTTTT. The encoded protein is CATNGTGATWELFF.

With respect to this clonotype: Being one base from a much bigger clone, this may be a read error. The V and J genes are TRBV6-6 and TRBJ2-2, with 8 bases matching TRBD1. The junction had 12 bases not matched to a gene; V was cut back by 8 bases and J by 10 bases. Germline CDR1 reads MNHNY; CDR2 reads SVGAGI (reference sequence). The CDR3 contains 14 residues. The CDR3 here is CASPGTGYPVELFF. The CDR3 DNA sequence: TGTGCCAGCCCAGGGACAGGTTATCCCGTGGAGCTGTTTTTT.

This clonotype came up a few times. A much bigger clone sits one base away, suggesting this may be a read error. The chain links TRBV24-1 to TRBJ2-2; D call uncertain. Germline V CDR1 and CDR2: KGHDR, SFDVKD. The CDR3 totals 16 residues. The CDR3 DNA follows: TGTACCACCAGTCCCGCAACCACACAGAGGACCGGGGAGCTGTTTTTT. Amino acid sequence: CTTSPATTQRTGELFF.

This clonotype was picked up a small number of times. The chain joins TRBV6-2 or TRBV6-3 to TRBJ1-2, with 8 bases lining up with TRBD1. The junction had 10 bases not matched to a gene; V was cut back by 4 bases and J by 6 bases. Per germline, CDR1 MNHEY and CDR2 SVGEGT. CDR3 size: 15 residues. CDR3 sequence (DNA): TGTGCCAGCAGTTTCGGACAGGGTAGGCATCATGGCTACACCTTC. Translation gives CASSFGQGRHHGYTF.

For this clonotype: Relative to the germline gene, one junction end is altered; a read error may explain this. The V gene is TRBV6-5, the J gene TRBJ1-2; no definite D call. Germline V CDR1 and CDR2: MNHEY, SVGAGI. The CDR3 extends over 16 amino acids. The CDR3 coding sequence is TGTGCCAGCAGTTATAGTTCCGGCAGGACTAACAATGGCTACACCTTC. Its translation: CASSYSSGRTNNGYTF.

Regarding this clonotype: This may arise from a read error, as a much more abundant clone is one base away. The genes are TRBV29-1 and TRBJ1-1, with D possibly being TRBD1 (6 bases). This CDR3 has 14 residues. From germline, CDR1 is SQVTM and CDR2 ANQGSEA. DNA for the CDR3: TGCAGCACTGTGAGGGGGAGCCAATTTCATGAAGTTTTCTTT. Its translation: CSTVRGSQFHEVFF.

Points on this clonotype: A read error is possible here, since a much larger clone lies one base away. The rearrangement uses TRBV20-1 and TRBJ2-5, with TRBD2 as a possible D gene (6 bases). The V gene's germline CDR1 is DFQATT and CDR2 SNEGSKA (reference sequence). Trimming removed 3 bases at V and 1 base at J, with 12 bases between. The CDR3 loop spans 14 amino acids. This CDR3 is CSASVQGLQETQYF. The CDR3 nucleotides read TGCAGTGCTAGTGTCCAGGGACTCCAAGAGACCCAGTACTTC.

To note about this clonotype: Compared with germline, one end of the junction differs, possibly owing to a read error. The V gene is TRBV11-2, the J gene TRBJ2-3; 13 positions match TRBD2. CDR3 length: 18 amino acids. CDR1 and CDR2 from the germline V gene are SGHAT and FQNNGV. This CDR3 is CPSSLPPTSGGATDTQYF. The CDR3 bases are TGTCCCAGCAGCTTACCTCCTACTAGCGGGGGGGCGACAGATACGCAGTATTTT.

Note on this clonotype: This CDR3 fails to terminate in the conserved phenylalanine or tryptophan, so it likely reflects a read error. The CDR3: CASQPATGIGAQYL. CDR3 sequence (DNA): TGTGCCAGTCAACCGGCCACGGGAATTGGGGCCCAGTACCTC. This chain links TRBV11-3 with TRBJ2-5; possible D gene TRBD2, 5 bases. Germline CDR1 reads SGHNT; CDR2 reads YENEEA. The CDR3 spans 14 residues. Trimming pared 9 bases from V and 9 bases from J, leaving 23 bases between.

A note on this clonotype: A read error is likely, as this CDR3 ends without the conserved phenylalanine or tryptophan. The chain combines TRBV11-2 with TRBJ2-7; 8 nucleotides line up with TRBD2. CDR1 SGHAT and CDR2 FQNNGV come from the germline V gene. This CDR3 region has 17 residues. V lost 8 bases to trimming and J lost 3 bases; unmatched junction nucleotides: 18. CDR3 loop: CASGSVGLEGWGYEQYL. As DNA, the CDR3 is TGTGCCAGCGGCTCCGTGGGACTAGAGGGGTGGGGCTACGAGCAGTACCTC.

V gene TRBV12-5 combines with J gene TRBJ1-6; TRBD1 matches at 9 bases. This CDR3 comprises 15 residues. The V segment lost 1 base and the J segment 6 bases; nucleotides outside the gene matches: 1. The germline V gene encodes CDR1 LGHNT and CDR2 FRNRAP. The CDR3 DNA reads as TGTGCTAGTGGTTTGGGGACAGGGGTTAATTCACCCCTCCACTTT. Protein product: CASGLGTGVNSPLHF.

The chain joins TRBV11-3 to TRBJ2-5, with D perhaps being TRBD1 or TRBD2 (6 bases each). The CDR3 has 14 residues. Trimming removed 3 bases at V and 1 base at J, with 9 bases between. Germline values: CDR1 SGHNT, CDR2 YENEEA. This chain's CDR3 is CASSLRGAQETQYF. Written as DNA, the CDR3 is TGTGCCAGCAGCTTGAGGGGGGCCCAAGAGACCCAGTACTTC.

As regards this clonotype: Because it lacks the conserved phenylalanine or tryptophan at the end, this CDR3 is likely a read error. This rearrangement joins TRBV20-1 to TRBJ1-1; no reliable D call. Trimming removed 0 bases at V and 1 base at J, with 9 bases between. Germline lookup yields CDR1 DFQATT and CDR2 SNEGSKA (reference sequence). CDR3 length: 14 residues. CDR3 coding DNA: TGCAGTGCTAGAGAGGGGAGGGCGAACACTGAAGCTTTCCTT. Its translation is CSAREGRANTEAFL.

A word on this clonotype: This may arise from a read error, as a much more abundant clone is one base away. The chain recombines TRBV5-4 with TRBJ2-3; 7 bases match TRBD1. The CDR3 is made up of 13 amino acids. V dropped 4 bases and J dropped 5; count of bases not matched to a gene: 4. CDR1 SGHNT and CDR2 YYREEE come from the germline V gene (reference sequence). CDR3 coding DNA: TGTGCCAGCAGCCGGGCAGGGGGAGATACGCAGTATTTT. Its protein is CASSRAGGDTQYF.

Remarks on this clonotype: This may arise from a read error, as a much more abundant clone is one base away. The chain carries TRBV6-1 and TRBJ2-7; weak D call: TRBD1 (5 bases). Per the germline V gene, CDR1 is MNHNS and CDR2 is SASEGT. The CDR3 extends over 11 amino acids. CDR3 region: CANSVDNEQYF. The CDR3 bases are TGTGCCAACAGTGTGGACAACGAGCAGTACTTC.